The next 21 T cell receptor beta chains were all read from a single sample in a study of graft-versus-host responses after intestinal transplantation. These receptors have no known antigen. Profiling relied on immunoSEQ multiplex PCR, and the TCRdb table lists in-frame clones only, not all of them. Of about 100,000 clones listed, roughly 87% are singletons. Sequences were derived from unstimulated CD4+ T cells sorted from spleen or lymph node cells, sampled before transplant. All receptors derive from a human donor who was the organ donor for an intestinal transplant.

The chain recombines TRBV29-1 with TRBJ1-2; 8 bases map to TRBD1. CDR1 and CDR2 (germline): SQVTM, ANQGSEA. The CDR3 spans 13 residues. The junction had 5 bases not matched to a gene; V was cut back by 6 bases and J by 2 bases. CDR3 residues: CSVDGQGNYGYTF. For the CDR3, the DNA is TGCAGCGTCGACGGACAGGGAAACTATGGCTACACCTTC.

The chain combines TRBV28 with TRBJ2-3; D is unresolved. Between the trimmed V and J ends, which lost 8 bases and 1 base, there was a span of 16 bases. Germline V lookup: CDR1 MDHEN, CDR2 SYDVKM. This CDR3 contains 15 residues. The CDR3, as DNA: TGTGCCAGCTACCCTCGGCAGCCCCGCACAGATACGCAGTATTTT. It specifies CASYPRQPRTDTQYF.

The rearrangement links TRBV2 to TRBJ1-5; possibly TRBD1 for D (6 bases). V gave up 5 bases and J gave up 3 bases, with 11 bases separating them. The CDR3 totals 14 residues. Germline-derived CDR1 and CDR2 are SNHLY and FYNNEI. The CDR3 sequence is CASSLGQFNQPQHF. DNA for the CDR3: TGTGCCAGCAGTCTCGGACAGTTCAATCAGCCCCAGCATTTT.

This CDR3 is CSAGWDTEAFF. The CDR3 region has the DNA TGCAGCGCGGGATGGGACACTGAAGCTTTCTTT. The rearrangement links TRBV29-1 to TRBJ1-1, with D unresolved. This CDR3 comprises 11 residues. Per germline, CDR1 SQVTM and CDR2 ANQGSEA. Trimming stripped 7 bases from V and 3 bases from J, with 9 bases between.

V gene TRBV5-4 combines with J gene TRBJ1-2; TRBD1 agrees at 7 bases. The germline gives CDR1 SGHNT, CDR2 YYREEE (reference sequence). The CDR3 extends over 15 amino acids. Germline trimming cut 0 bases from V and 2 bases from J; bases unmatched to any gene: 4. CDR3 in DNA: TGTGCCAGCAGCTTGGGACCGGGACAGAACTATGGCTACACCTTC. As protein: CASSLGPGQNYGYTF.

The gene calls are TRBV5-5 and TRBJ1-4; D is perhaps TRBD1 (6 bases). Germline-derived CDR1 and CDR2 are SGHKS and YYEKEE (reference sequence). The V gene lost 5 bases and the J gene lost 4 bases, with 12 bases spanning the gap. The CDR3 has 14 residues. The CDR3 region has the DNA TGTGCCAGCAGATCGGGGGGCTATAATGAAAAACTGTTTTTT. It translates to CASRSGGYNEKLFF.

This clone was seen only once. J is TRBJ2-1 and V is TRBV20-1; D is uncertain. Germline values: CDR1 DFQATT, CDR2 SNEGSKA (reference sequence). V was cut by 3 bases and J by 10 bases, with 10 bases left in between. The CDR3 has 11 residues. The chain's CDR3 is CSARGKLEQFF. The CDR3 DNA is TGCAGTGCTAGGGGGAAGTTGGAGCAGTTCTTC.

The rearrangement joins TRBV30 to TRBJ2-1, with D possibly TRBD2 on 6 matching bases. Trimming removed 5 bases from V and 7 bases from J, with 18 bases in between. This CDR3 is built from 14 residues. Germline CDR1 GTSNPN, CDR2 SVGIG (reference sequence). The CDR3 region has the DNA TGTGCCTGGCGGCGGAGCGGGTCGAGGAATGAGCAGTTCTTC. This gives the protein CAWRRSGSRNEQFF. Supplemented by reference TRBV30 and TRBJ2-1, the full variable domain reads SQTIHQWPATLVQPVGSPLSLECTVEGTSNPNLYWYRQAAGRGLQLLFYSVGIGQISSEVPQNLSASRPQDRQFILSSKKLLLSDSGFYLCAWRRSGSRNEQFFGPGTRLTVL.

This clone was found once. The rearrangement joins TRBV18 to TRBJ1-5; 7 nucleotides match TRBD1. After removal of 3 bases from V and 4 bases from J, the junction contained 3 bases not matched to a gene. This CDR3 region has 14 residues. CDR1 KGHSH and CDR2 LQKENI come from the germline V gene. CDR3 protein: CASSPGQPNQPQHF. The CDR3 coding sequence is TGTGCCAGCTCACCGGGACAGCCGAATCAGCCCCAGCATTTT.

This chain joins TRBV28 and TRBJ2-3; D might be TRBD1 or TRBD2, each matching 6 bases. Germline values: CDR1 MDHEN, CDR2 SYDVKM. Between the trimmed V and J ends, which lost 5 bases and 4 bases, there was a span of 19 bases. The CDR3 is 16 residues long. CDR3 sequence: CASSPPGGQGSDTQYF. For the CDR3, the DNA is TGTGCCAGCAGTCCGCCCGGGGGCCAGGGGTCAGATACGCAGTATTTT.

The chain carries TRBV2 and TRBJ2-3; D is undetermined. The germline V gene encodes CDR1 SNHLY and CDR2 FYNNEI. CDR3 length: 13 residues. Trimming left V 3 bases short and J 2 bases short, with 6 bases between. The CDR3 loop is CASSDDLTDTQYF. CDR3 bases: TGTGCCAGCAGTGACGACCTCACAGATACGCAGTATTTT.

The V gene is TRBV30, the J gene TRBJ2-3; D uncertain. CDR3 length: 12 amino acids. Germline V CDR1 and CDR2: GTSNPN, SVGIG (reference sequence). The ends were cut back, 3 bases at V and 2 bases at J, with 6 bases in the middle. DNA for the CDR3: TGTGCCTGGAGATATCTCACAGATACGCAGTATTTT. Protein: CAWRYLTDTQYF.

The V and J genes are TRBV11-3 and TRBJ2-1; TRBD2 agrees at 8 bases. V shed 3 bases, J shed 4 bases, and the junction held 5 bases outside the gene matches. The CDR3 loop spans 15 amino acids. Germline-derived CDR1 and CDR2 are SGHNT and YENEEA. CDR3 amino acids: CASSFRLATYNEQFF. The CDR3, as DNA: TGTGCCAGCAGCTTTCGACTAGCGACATACAATGAGCAGTTCTTC.

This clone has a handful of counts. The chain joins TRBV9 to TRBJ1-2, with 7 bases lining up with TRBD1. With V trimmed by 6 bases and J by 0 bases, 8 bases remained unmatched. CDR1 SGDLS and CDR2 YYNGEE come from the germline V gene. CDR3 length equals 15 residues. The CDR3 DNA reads TGTGCCAGCACGACGACAGGGAGAGCTAACTATGGCTACACCTTC. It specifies CASTTTGRANYGYTF.

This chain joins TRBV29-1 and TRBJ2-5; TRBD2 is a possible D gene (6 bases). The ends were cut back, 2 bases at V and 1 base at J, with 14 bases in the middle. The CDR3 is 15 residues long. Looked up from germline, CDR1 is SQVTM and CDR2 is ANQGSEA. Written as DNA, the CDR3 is TGCAGCGTTGAATTGTCAGGAGGGTCCCAAGAGACCCAGTACTTC. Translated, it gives CSVELSGGSQETQYF.

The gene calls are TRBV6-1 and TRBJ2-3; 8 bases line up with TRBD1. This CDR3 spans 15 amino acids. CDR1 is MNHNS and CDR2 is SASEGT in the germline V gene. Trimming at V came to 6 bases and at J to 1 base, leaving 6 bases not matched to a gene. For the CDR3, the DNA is TGTGCCAGCAGAGAGACAGGGGCCGGCACAGATACGCAGTATTTT. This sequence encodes CASRETGAGTDTQYF.

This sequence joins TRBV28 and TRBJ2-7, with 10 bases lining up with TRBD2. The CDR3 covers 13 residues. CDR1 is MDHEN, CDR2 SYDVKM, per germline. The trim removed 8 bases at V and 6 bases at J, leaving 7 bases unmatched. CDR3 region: CASRVGLAAEQYF. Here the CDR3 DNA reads TGTGCCAGCCGGGTCGGACTAGCGGCCGAGCAGTACTTC.

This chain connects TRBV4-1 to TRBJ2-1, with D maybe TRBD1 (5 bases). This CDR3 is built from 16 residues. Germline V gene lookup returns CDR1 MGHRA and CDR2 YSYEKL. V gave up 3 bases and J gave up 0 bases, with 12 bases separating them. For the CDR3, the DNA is TGCGCCAGCAGCCATCCGACAGCGAGCTCCTACAATGAGCAGTTCTTC. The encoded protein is CASSHPTASSYNEQFF.

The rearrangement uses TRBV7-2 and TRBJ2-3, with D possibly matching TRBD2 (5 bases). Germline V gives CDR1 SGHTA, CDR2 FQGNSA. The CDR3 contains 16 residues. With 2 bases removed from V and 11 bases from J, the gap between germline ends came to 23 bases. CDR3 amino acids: CASSLSAAFAEGLQYF. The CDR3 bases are TGTGCCAGCAGCTTATCGGCAGCCTTCGCAGAGGGTTTGCAGTATTTT.

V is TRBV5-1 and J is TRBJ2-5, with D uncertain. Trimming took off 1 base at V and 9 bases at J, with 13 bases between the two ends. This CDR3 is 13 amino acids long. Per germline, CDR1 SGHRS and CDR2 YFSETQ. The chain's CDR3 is CASSLWTDMPQYF. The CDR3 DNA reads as TGCGCCAGCAGCTTGTGGACCGACATGCCCCAGTACTTC.

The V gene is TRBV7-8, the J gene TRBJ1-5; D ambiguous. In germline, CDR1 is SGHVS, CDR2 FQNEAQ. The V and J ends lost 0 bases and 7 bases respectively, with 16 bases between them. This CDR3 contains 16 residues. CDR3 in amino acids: CASSLARGTLKQPQHF. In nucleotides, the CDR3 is TGTGCCAGCAGCTTAGCGCGCGGCACTTTGAAACAGCCCCAGCATTTT.